This T cell receptor (beta chain) was identified during a study of CD8+CD57+ T cells in acquired aplastic anemia. Study information: Quantities of DNA derived from sorted CD4+ and CD8+ cells averaged approximately 3.5 ug. Study-wide results and limits: Overlapping CD8+ CDR3 repertoires of patients and controls contained approximately 29 shared sequences. No significant patient-versus-control difference appeared in CD8+ Simpson's diversity.

On this clonotype: No antigen is known for it.

CDR3 and TCR beta VDJ profiling relied on genomic DNA as the template. TCRdb recomputed calls from the reads with MiXCR, one row per CDR3 protein. In the table there are under 350,000 distinct CDR3 sequences, 56% of which are singletons. Patients sequenced had flow cytometry evidence of CD8+CD57+ cell expansion. The receptor was derived from a human donor with aplastic anemia. Specimen: sorted CD4+, CD8+, or CD8+CD57+ T cells (not recorded which) from PBMCs.

The DNA for the CDR3 is TGTGCCAGCGGCGACCCGGGACAAGGATCACTCCGTTGGGAGACCCAGTACTTC. Translated, it gives CASGDPGQGSLRWETQYF. V usage is TRBV10-3 and J usage is TRBJ2-5; D possibly corresponds to TRBD1 (6 bases). The V gene's germline CDR1 is ENHRY and CDR2 SYGVKD. The CDR3 has 18 amino acids. Deletions cut 10 bases from V and 5 bases from J, with 32 bases between.